Listed below are T cell receptor beta chains from one sample, sequenced in a study of blood T cell repertoires in COVID-19. Profiled with immunoSEQ multiplex PCR; TCRdb holds only in-frame clones, not every one. The top ten hold 2% to 2.5% of the sample, which has roughly 430,000 clones, 88% seen once. The sequenced sample consisted of PBMCs or T cells enriched from blood (not recorded which). Receptors originate from a woman aged 40 to 55 with acute COVID-19. The CDR3 runs from the conserved cysteine through the conserved F or W. The order of the fields is J gene, clone size, V gene, D gene, CDR3 DNA, CDR3 protein. A D gene is named only where the DNA matches it firmly. Size is omitted from some rows. Given values are once, few, many or a class for expanded clones.

>TRBJ1-1|-|TRBV18|-
TGTGCCAGCTCACTCGACAGGAACACTGAAGCTTTCTTT
CASSLDRNTEAFF
>TRBJ2-5|-|TRBV15|-
TGTGCCACCAGCAGAGACTCGGAAGAGACCCAGTACTTC
CATSRDSEETQYF
>TRBJ1-5|few|TRBV2|TRBD1
TGTGCCAGCACCACAGGGGTCAGTCAGCCCCAGCATTTT
CASTTGVSQPQHF
>TRBJ2-3|-|TRBV6-5|TRBD1
TGTGCCAGCAGCCCCGGGACAGGGCCAGTCGATACGCAGTATTTT
CASSPGTGPVDTQYF
>TRBJ1-1|-|TRBV24-1|TRBD1
TGTGCCACCAGCGAAGGGGGCCGTAACACTGAAGCTTTCTTT
CATSEGGRNTEAFF
>TRBJ1-5|-|TRBV4-1|TRBD1
TGCGCCAGCAGCCAACCGACAGGGCTGAAAAGGGATCAGCCCCAGCATTTT
CASSQPTGLKRDQPQHF
>TRBJ1-5|-|TRBV6-1|-
TGTGCCAGCAGTGAATATACTTCCCCTAGCAATCAGCCCCAGCATTTT
CASSEYTSPSNQPQHF
>TRBJ2-3|-|TRBV5-1|-
TGCGCCAGCAGCTTGGCCCCGGGGAGCGGCACAGATACGCAGTATTTT
CASSLAPGSGTDTQYF
>TRBJ1-2|-|TRBV5-1|-
TGCGCCAGCAGCTTGGACGGGGGAGGCTATGGCTACACCTTC
CASSLDGGGYGYTF
>TRBJ1-4|once|TRBV5-1|-
TGCGCCAGCAGGTATTCTTACGGCGGAGGTGTCGAAAAACTGTTTTTT
CASRYSYGGGVEKLFF
>TRBJ2-7|-|TRBV6-5|TRBD2
TGTGCCAGCAGTTCGGGCGGGGGGATGTGGGAGCAGTACTTC
CASSSGGGMWEQYF